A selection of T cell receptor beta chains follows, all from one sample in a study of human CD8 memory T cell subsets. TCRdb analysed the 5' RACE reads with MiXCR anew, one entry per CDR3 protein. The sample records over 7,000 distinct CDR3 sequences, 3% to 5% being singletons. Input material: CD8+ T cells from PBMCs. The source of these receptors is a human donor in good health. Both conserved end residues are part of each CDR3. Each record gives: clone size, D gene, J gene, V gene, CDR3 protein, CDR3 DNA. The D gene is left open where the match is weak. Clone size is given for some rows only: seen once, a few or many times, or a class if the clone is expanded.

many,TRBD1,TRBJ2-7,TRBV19,CASSTGQGAYEQYF,TGTGCCAGTAGTACGGGACAGGGAGCCTACGAGCAGTACTTC
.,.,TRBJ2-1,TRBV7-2,CASSLGAAEQFF,TGTGCCAGCAGCTTAGGGGCAGCGGAGCAGTTCTTC
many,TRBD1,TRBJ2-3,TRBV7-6,CASSPGTGFKQYF,TGTGCCAGCAGTCCCGGGACAGGGTTTAAGCAGTATTTT
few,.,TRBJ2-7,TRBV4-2,CASSHSRLAGEQYF,TGTGCCAGCAGCCATTCCCGGCTCGCGGGCGAGCAGTACTTC
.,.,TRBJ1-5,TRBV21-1,CTSSKYSGNFVGRQAFPFNQPQHF,TGTACCAGCAGCAAATACTCGGGTAATTTCGTCGGTCGACAGGCTTTTCCTTTCAATCAGCCCCAGCATTTT
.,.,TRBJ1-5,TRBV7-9,CASSWTPEGDSNQPQHF,TGTGCCAGCAGTTGGACTCCGGAGGGTGATAGCAATCAGCCCCAGCATTTT
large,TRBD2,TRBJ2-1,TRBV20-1,CSARDMRLAGGIYNEQFF,TGCAGTGCTAGAGATATGAGACTAGCGGGAGGTATATACAATGAGCAGTTCTTC
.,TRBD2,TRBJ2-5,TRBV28,CASSPLLGLAGDLETQYF,TGTGCCAGCAGTCCTTTACTAGGACTAGCGGGAGATTTGGAGACCCAGTACTTC
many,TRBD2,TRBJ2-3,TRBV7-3,CASSLAGGPADTQYF,TGTGCCAGCAGCCTAGCGGGAGGGCCTGCAGATACGCAGTATTTT
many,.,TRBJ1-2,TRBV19,CASSISGSLSYGYTF,TGTGCCAGTAGTATATCGGGCAGTCTCTCCTATGGCTACACCTTC
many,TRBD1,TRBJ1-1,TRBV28,CASSMDRGPAEAFF,TGTGCCAGCAGTATGGACAGGGGGCCTGCTGAAGCTTTCTTT
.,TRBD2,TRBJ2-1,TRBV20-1,CSAVEKRTSGRLWNEQFF,TGCAGTGCGGTTGAAAAGCGGACTAGCGGGAGGTTGTGGAATGAGCAGTTCTTC
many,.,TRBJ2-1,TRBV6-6,CASSQNLDEQFF,TGTGCCAGCAGTCAAAACCTGGATGAGCAGTTCTTC
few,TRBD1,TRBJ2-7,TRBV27,CAIRPGQGTPYEQYF,TGTGCCATTAGACCGGGACAGGGGACACCCTACGAGCAGTACTTC
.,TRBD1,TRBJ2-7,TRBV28,CASGGLGQGLLTSYEQYF,TGTGCCAGCGGGGGCCTAGGACAGGGGCTTTTGACTTCCTACGAGCAGTACTTC
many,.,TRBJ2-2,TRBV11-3,CASSPRAGLTGELFF,TGTGCCAGCAGCCCTCGGGCGGGACTCACCGGGGAGCTGTTTTTT
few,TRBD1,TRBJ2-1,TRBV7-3,CASSQSGQSYNEQFF,TGTGCCAGCAGCCAATCGGGACAGAGCTACAATGAGCAGTTCTTC
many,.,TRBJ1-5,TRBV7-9,CASSSTEAPGRGNQPQHF,TGTGCCAGCAGCTCAACAGAGGCCCCCGGCAGGGGCAATCAGCCCCAGCATTTT
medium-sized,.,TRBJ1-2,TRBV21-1,CASSNFARKKPADGLPAPSYGYTF,TGTGCCAGCAGCAATTTTGCTCGGAAGAAACCAGCGGACGGGCTTCCTGCACCTTCCTATGGCTACACCTTC
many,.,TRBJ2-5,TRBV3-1,CASSHRLVPSETQYF,TGTGCCAGCAGCCACCGACTAGTACCTAGTGAGACCCAGTACTTC
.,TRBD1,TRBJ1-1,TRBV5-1,CASSLDRGRNTEAFF,TGCGCCAGCAGCTTAGACAGGGGACGGAACACTGAAGCTTTCTTT
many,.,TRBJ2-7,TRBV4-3,CASSPRDGPYEQYF,TGCGCCAGCAGCCCCCGGGACGGCCCCTACGAGCAGTACTTC
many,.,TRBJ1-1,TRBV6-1,CASSELLGDTEAFF,TGTGCCAGCAGTGAACTTCTTGGGGACACTGAAGCTTTCTTT
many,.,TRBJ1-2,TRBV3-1,CASSQDTMGQANYGYTF,TGTGCCAGCAGCCAAGACACCATGGGACAAGCTAACTATGGCTACACCTTC
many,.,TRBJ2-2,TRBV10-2,CASNSPGTSNTGELFF,TGCGCCAGCAACTCCCCCGGGACGTCGAACACCGGGGAGCTGTTTTTT
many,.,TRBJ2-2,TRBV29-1,CSVEVTGELFF,TGCAGCGTTGAGGTCACCGGGGAGCTGTTTTTT
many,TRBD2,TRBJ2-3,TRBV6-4,CASSATSGRGDTQYF,TGTGCCAGCAGTGCCACTAGCGGGAGGGGAGATACGCAGTATTTT
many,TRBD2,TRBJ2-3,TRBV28,CASSFPAPSSGRVSTTDTQYF,TGTGCCAGCAGTTTCCCCGCCCCTTCTAGCGGGAGGGTCTCTACGACAGATACGCAGTATTTT
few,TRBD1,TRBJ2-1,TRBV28,CASYSPGQGFANEQFF,TGTGCCAGCTACTCCCCGGGACAGGGGTTTGCCAATGAGCAGTTCTTC
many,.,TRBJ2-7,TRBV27,CASTLEGASGSHEQYF,TGTGCCAGCACCCTAGAGGGGGCGAGCGGGAGCCACGAGCAGTACTTC
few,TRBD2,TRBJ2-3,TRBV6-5,CASSPTSGGADTQYF,TGTGCCAGCAGTCCGACTAGCGGGGGGGCCGATACGCAGTATTTT
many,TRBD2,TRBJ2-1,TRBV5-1,CASSPIQTSGSSYNEQFF,TGCGCCAGCAGCCCTATTCAGACTAGCGGGAGCTCCTACAATGAGCAGTTCTTC
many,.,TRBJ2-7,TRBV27,CAVYGSSYEQYF,TGTGCCGTGTACGGAAGCTCCTACGAGCAGTACTTC
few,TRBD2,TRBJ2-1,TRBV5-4,CASSVSGSEEQFF,TGTGCCAGCAGCGTTAGCGGGAGCGAGGAGCAGTTCTTC
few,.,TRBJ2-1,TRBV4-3,CASSLSLTGNEQFF,TGCGCCAGCAGCCTCTCATTGACAGGTAATGAGCAGTTCTTC
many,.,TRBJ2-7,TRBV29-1,CSVEWDDSRGARQYF,TGCAGCGTTGAATGGGATGACTCACGAGGGGCTAGGCAGTACTTC
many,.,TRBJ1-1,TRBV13,CASSQAGEYTEAFF,TGTGCCAGCAGTCAAGCAGGGGAATATACTGAAGCTTTCTTT
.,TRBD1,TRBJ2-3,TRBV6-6,CASSYDRGSSTDTQYF,TGTGCCAGCAGTTACGACAGGGGGTCTAGCACAGATACGCAGTATTTT
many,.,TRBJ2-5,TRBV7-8,CASSPTRAETQYF,TGTGCCAGCAGCCCGACTAGGGCAGAGACCCAGTACTTC
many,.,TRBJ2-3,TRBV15,CATSIGAWDGTSTDTQYF,TGTGCCACCAGCATTGGCGCCTGGGACGGTACTAGCACAGATACGCAGTATTTT
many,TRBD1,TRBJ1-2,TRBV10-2,CASHRGLGHGYTF,TGCGCCAGTCACAGGGGTCTGGGCCATGGCTACACCTTC
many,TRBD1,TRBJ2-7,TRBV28,CASSFGTGAYEQYF,TGTGCCAGCAGTTTTGGGACAGGGGCCTACGAGCAGTACTTC
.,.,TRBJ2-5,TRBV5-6,CASSSPGLPPETQYF,TGTGCCAGCAGCTCCCCGGGACTCCCCCCGGAGACCCAGTACTTC
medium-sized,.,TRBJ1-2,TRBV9,CASSPPGQKSNYGYTF,TGTGCCAGCAGCCCGCCGGGGCAAAAGTCTAACTATGGCTACACCTTC
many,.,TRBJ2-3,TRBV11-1,CASSPRRVQDTQYF,TGTGCCAGCAGCCCTCGACGGGTACAAGATACGCAGTATTTT
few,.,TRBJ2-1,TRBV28,CASSLSPGRKHNEQFF,TGTGCCAGCAGTTTATCACCGGGACGGAAGCACAATGAGCAGTTCTTC